This is a list of T cell receptor beta chains from one sample in a study of T-cell reconstitution after alpha-beta-depleted transplantation in children. Via MiXCR, TCRdb re-called the PCR reads, giving one row per CDR3 protein. The sample lists about 270,000 distinct CDR3 sequences; nearly 10% were seen once. This specimen was PBMCs from the stem cell graft donor, taken from the stem cell graft. These receptors were collected from a human donor who donated a stem cell graft to a child with SCID. The CDR3 runs from the conserved cysteine through the conserved F or W. The D gene is left open where the match is weak. Clone sizes are given selectively: once, few, many, or a class where the clone is expanded.

CDR3 length: 13; clone size: .; V gene: TRBV11-2; J gene: TRBJ2-7; D gene: .; CDR3 DNA: TGTGCCAGCCGAGCGATGCGTCCCTACGAGCAGTACTTC; CDR3 protein: CASRAMRPYEQYF
CDR3 length: 13; clone size: .; V gene: TRBV5-6; J gene: TRBJ2-5; D gene: .; CDR3 DNA: TGTGCCAGCAGCCACAGTGACCAAGAGACCCAGTACTTC; CDR3 protein: CASSHSDQETQYF
CDR3 length: 14; clone size: medium-sized; V gene: TRBV20-1; J gene: TRBJ2-3; D gene: .; CDR3 DNA: TGCAGTGCTCCTGGACTTTTAGGCACAGATACGCAGTATTTT; CDR3 protein: CSAPGLLGTDTQYF
CDR3 length: 14; clone size: few; V gene: TRBV19; J gene: TRBJ2-3; D gene: .; CDR3 DNA: TGTGCCAGCCGCCCGACGGGAAGCACAGATACGCAGTATTTT; CDR3 protein: CASRPTGSTDTQYF
CDR3 length: 17; clone size: many; V gene: TRBV19; J gene: TRBJ2-6; D gene: .; CDR3 DNA: TGTGCCAGTAGTGAACCGGCTACAGGGCAGAGGGCCAACGTCCTGACTTTC; CDR3 protein: CASSEPATGQRANVLTF
CDR3 length: 17; clone size: many; V gene: TRBV20-1; J gene: TRBJ2-7; D gene: TRBD1; CDR3 DNA: TGCAGTGCTATTAATCTTGGACAGGAACTTTCCCCCTACGAGCAGTACTTC; CDR3 protein: CSAINLGQELSPYEQYF
CDR3 length: 14; clone size: many; V gene: TRBV3-1; J gene: TRBJ2-5; D gene: .; CDR3 DNA: TGTGCCAGCAGCCGCGGGATCTTCCAAGAGACCCAGTACTTC; CDR3 protein: CASSRGIFQETQYF
CDR3 length: 14; clone size: few; V gene: TRBV5-1; J gene: TRBJ2-2; D gene: .; CDR3 DNA: TGCGCCAGCAGCCTCGACCCCAACGGCCGGGAGCTGTTTTTT; CDR3 protein: CASSLDPNGRELFF
CDR3 length: 20; clone size: .; V gene: TRBV10-3; J gene: TRBJ2-1; D gene: TRBD2; CDR3 DNA: TGTGCCATCAGTGGCCCCACCCGGGGGGGAACCGAGAGCTCCTACAATGAGCAGTTCTTC; CDR3 protein: CAISGPTRGGTESSYNEQFF
CDR3 length: 14; clone size: .; V gene: TRBV24-1; J gene: TRBJ2-5; D gene: .; CDR3 DNA: TGTGCCACCAGTGATTTGAAGGGGGGAGAGACCCAGTACTTC; CDR3 protein: CATSDLKGGETQYF
CDR3 length: 12; clone size: .; V gene: TRBV5-1; J gene: TRBJ1-4; D gene: .; CDR3 DNA: TGCGCCAGCAGCGACGAACAGGAAAAACTGTTTTTT; CDR3 protein: CASSDEQEKLFF
CDR3 length: 14; clone size: few; V gene: TRBV6-5; J gene: TRBJ1-1; D gene: TRBD1; CDR3 DNA: TGTGCCAGCAGTTTTCGACAGGGGCTCACTGAAGCTTTCTTT; CDR3 protein: CASSFRQGLTEAFF
CDR3 length: 15; clone size: few; V gene: TRBV5-1; J gene: TRBJ1-6; D gene: .; CDR3 DNA: TGCGCCAGCAGCTTGGAGCCCCTCTCGGATTCACCCCTCCACTTT; CDR3 protein: CASSLEPLSDSPLHF
CDR3 length: 15; clone size: many; V gene: TRBV7-9; J gene: TRBJ2-3; D gene: TRBD1; CDR3 DNA: TGTGCCAGCAGTTCGACAGGGGGAAACACAGATACGCAGTATTTT; CDR3 protein: CASSSTGGNTDTQYF
CDR3 length: 14; clone size: many; V gene: TRBV5-1; J gene: TRBJ2-5; D gene: TRBD1; CDR3 DNA: TGCGCCAGCAATGAGGGGGCGCGAGGGGAGACCCAGTACTTC; CDR3 protein: CASNEGARGETQYF
CDR3 length: 15; clone size: .; V gene: TRBV5-6; J gene: TRBJ2-7; D gene: TRBD1; CDR3 DNA: TGTGCCAGCAGCTTGCCGGGACAGGGGGCCTACGAGCAGTACTTC; CDR3 protein: CASSLPGQGAYEQYF
CDR3 length: 16; clone size: .; V gene: TRBV7-8; J gene: TRBJ2-1; D gene: TRBD1; CDR3 DNA: TGTGCCAGCAGCTTAGCGGCAGGGGGCTTCTACAATGAGCAGTTCTTC; CDR3 protein: CASSLAAGGFYNEQFF
CDR3 length: 15; clone size: many; V gene: TRBV12-3/TRBV12-4; J gene: TRBJ2-7; D gene: .; CDR3 DNA: TGTGCCAGCACCCTCGGGGGCGGAGGGTCCTACGAGCAGTACTTC; CDR3 protein: CASTLGGGGSYEQYF
CDR3 length: 13; clone size: many; V gene: TRBV12-5; J gene: TRBJ2-2; D gene: .; CDR3 DNA: TGTGCTAGTGGTCTATTGAACACCGGGGAGCTGTTTTTT; CDR3 protein: CASGLLNTGELFF
CDR3 length: 19; clone size: many; V gene: TRBV12-3/TRBV12-4; J gene: TRBJ2-1; D gene: TRBD2; CDR3 DNA: TGTGCCAGCAGCCCTGGGACTAGCGGGGGGTTCGTCTCCTACAATGAGCAGTTCTTC; CDR3 protein: CASSPGTSGGFVSYNEQFF
CDR3 length: 15; clone size: .; V gene: TRBV20-1; J gene: TRBJ2-7; D gene: TRBD1; CDR3 DNA: TGCAGTGCTCAAGAGGGACAGGGGATCTCCTACGAGCAGTACTTC; CDR3 protein: CSAQEGQGISYEQYF
CDR3 length: 11; clone size: few; V gene: TRBV29-1; J gene: TRBJ1-2; D gene: .; CDR3 DNA: TGCAGCGTTAAGGACAACTATGGCTACACCTTC; CDR3 protein: CSVKDNYGYTF
CDR3 length: 14; clone size: many; V gene: TRBV7-2; J gene: TRBJ2-3; D gene: .; CDR3 DNA: TGTGCCAGCAGCTACGGGCCGAGCTCAGATACGCAGTATTTT; CDR3 protein: CASSYGPSSDTQYF
CDR3 length: 15; clone size: few; V gene: TRBV12-3/TRBV12-4; J gene: TRBJ1-5; D gene: TRBD1; CDR3 DNA: TGTGCCAGCAGCGGGACAGGGCATAGCAATCAGCCCCAGCATTTT; CDR3 protein: CASSGTGHSNQPQHF
CDR3 length: 15; clone size: .; V gene: TRBV5-1; J gene: TRBJ2-7; D gene: TRBD1; CDR3 DNA: TGCGCCAGCAGCTTGGACCCGGGACAGGCCTACGAGCAGTACTTC; CDR3 protein: CASSLDPGQAYEQYF
CDR3 length: 11; clone size: many; V gene: TRBV12-3/TRBV12-4; J gene: TRBJ2-1; D gene: .; CDR3 DNA: TGTGCCAGCAACGCGGGAAAGACGAAGTTCTTC; CDR3 protein: CASNAGKTKFF
CDR3 length: 17; clone size: .; V gene: TRBV15; J gene: TRBJ2-1; D gene: TRBD2; CDR3 DNA: TGTGCCACCAGCAGTCCCAAGCGGGGGGGCTCCTACAATGAGCAGTTCTTC; CDR3 protein: CATSSPKRGGSYNEQFF
CDR3 length: 14; clone size: few; V gene: TRBV7-9; J gene: TRBJ2-1; D gene: .; CDR3 DNA: TGTGCCAGCAGCTTAGAACTGTGGGGTGACGAGCAGTTCTTC; CDR3 protein: CASSLELWGDEQFF
CDR3 length: 13; clone size: .; V gene: TRBV27; J gene: TRBJ2-1; D gene: TRBD2; CDR3 DNA: TGTGCCAGCCGGGGCGGGGGGTATAATGAGCAGTTCTTC; CDR3 protein: CASRGGGYNEQFF
CDR3 length: 14; clone size: few; V gene: TRBV24-1; J gene: TRBJ2-5; D gene: .; CDR3 DNA: TGTGCCACCGCCCCACAACAGAATCCTGAGACCCAGTACTTC; CDR3 protein: CATAPQQNPETQYF
CDR3 length: 16; clone size: .; V gene: TRBV12-3/TRBV12-4; J gene: TRBJ1-6; D gene: .; CDR3 DNA: TGTGCCAGCAGTTCAAAAACGGGGCCTGTGGATTCACCCCTCCACTTT; CDR3 protein: CASSSKTGPVDSPLHF
CDR3 length: 14; clone size: few; V gene: TRBV20-1; J gene: TRBJ1-4; D gene: .; CDR3 DNA: TGCAGTGCTAGTGCCAAGAAAACTAATGAAAAACTGTTTTTT; CDR3 protein: CSASAKKTNEKLFF
CDR3 length: 14; clone size: few; V gene: TRBV5-6; J gene: TRBJ1-1; D gene: .; CDR3 DNA: TGTGCCAGCAGGAGATGGGGGGGACTCATTGAAGCTTTCTTT; CDR3 protein: CASRRWGGLIEAFF
CDR3 length: 12; clone size: .; V gene: TRBV29-1; J gene: TRBJ2-5; D gene: .; CDR3 DNA: TGCAGCGTTGGCGGGGTAGGAGAGACCCAGTACTTC; CDR3 protein: CSVGGVGETQYF
CDR3 length: 14; clone size: few; V gene: TRBV6-5; J gene: TRBJ2-5; D gene: .; CDR3 DNA: TGTGCCAGCAGTTTCTCCGACGGGCAAGAGACCCAGTACTTC; CDR3 protein: CASSFSDGQETQYF
CDR3 length: 15; clone size: few; V gene: TRBV10-3; J gene: TRBJ2-2; D gene: .; CDR3 DNA: TGTGCCATCAGTGGGCTAGGGACGAACACCGGGGAGCTGTTTTTT; CDR3 protein: CAISGLGTNTGELFF
CDR3 length: 16; clone size: .; V gene: TRBV9; J gene: TRBJ2-3; D gene: TRBD1; CDR3 DNA: TGTGCCAGCAGCCCCCTGGGGACAGGGGACACAGATACGCAGTATTTT; CDR3 protein: CASSPLGTGDTDTQYF
CDR3 length: 14; clone size: few; V gene: TRBV20-1; J gene: TRBJ1-2; D gene: .; CDR3 DNA: TGCAGTGCTAGAGATTCGGCAGCCTTCGATGGCTACACCTTC; CDR3 protein: CSARDSAAFDGYTF
CDR3 length: 15; clone size: few; V gene: TRBV18; J gene: TRBJ2-1; D gene: TRBD1; CDR3 DNA: TGTGCCAGCTCACCACTGGGACAGGGGTTCGATGAGCAGTTCTTC; CDR3 protein: CASSPLGQGFDEQFF
CDR3 length: 14; clone size: few; V gene: TRBV6-5; J gene: TRBJ1-1; D gene: .; CDR3 DNA: TGTGCCAGCAGTTACGTCCTGGGAAACACTGAAGCTTTCTTT; CDR3 protein: CASSYVLGNTEAFF